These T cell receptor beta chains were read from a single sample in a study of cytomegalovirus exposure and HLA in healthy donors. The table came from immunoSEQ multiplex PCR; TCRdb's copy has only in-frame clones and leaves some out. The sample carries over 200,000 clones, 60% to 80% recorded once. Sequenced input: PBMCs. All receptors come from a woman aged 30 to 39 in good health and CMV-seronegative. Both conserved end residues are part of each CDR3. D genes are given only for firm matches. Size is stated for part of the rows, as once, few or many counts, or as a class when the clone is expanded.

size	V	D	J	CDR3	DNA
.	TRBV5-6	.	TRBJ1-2	CASSLGQAVNYGYTF	TGTGCCAGCAGCTTGGGGCAGGCAGTCAACTATGGCTACACCTTC
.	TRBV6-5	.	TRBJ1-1	CASSFDREAFF	TGTGCCAGCAGTTTTGACAGGGAAGCTTTCTTT
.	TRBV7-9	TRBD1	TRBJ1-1	CASSLDRGTEAFF	TGTGCCAGCAGCTTAGACAGGGGCACTGAAGCTTTCTTT
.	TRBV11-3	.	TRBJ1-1	CASSPQLGTEAFF	TGTGCCAGCAGCCCCCAATTGGGCACTGAAGCCTTCTTT
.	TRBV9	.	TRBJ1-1	CASSRNSGHQNTEAFF	TGTGCCAGCAGCAGAAACTCGGGACACCAGAACACTGAAGCTTTCTTT
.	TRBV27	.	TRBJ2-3	CASSFGGSTDTQYF	TGTGCCAGCAGTTTTGGCGGTAGCACAGATACGCAGTATTTT
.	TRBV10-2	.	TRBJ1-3	CASSESAGASGNTIYF	TGCGCCAGCAGTGAGTCGGCAGGCGCCTCTGGAAACACCATATATTTT
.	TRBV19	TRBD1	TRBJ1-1	CASSIQGADTEAFF	TGTGCCAGTAGTATCCAGGGGGCCGACACTGAAGCTTTCTTT
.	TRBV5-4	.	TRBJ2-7	CASSFVGSEQYF	TGTGCCAGCAGCTTCGTAGGTAGCGAGCAGTACTTC
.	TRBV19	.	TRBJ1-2	CASSISTGNYGYTF	TGTGCCAGTAGTATTTCGACAGGCAACTATGGCTACACCTTC
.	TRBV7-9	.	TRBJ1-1	CASSNPGQNTEAFF	TGTGCCAGCAGCAACCCTGGACAGAACACTGAAGCTTTCTTT
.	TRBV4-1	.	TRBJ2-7	CASSHSTGTSSYEQYF	TGCGCCAGCAGCCATTCGACAGGGACTAGCTCCTACGAGCAGTACTTC
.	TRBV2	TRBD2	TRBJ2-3	CASSDGLAEPTDTQYF	TGTGCCAGCAGTGATGGGCTAGCGGAACCCACAGATACGCAGTATTTT
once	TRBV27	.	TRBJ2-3	CASSLSTGSSTDTQYF	TGTGCCAGCAGTTTATCGACCGGGTCTAGCACAGATACGCAGTATTTT
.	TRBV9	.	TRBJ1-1	CASSVETGGDTEAFF	TGTGCCAGCAGCGTAGAGACAGGTGGGGACACTGAAGCTTTCTTT
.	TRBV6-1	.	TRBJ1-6	CASSEPGSPLHF	TGTGCCAGCAGTGAACCAGGTTCACCCCTCCATTTT
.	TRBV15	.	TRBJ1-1	CATRKEIMNTEAFF	TGTGCCACCAGGAAGGAGATCATGAACACTGAAGCTTTCTTT
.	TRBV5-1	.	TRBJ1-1	CASSLAGDEAFF	TGCGCCAGCAGCTTGGCGGGGGATGAAGCTTTCTTT
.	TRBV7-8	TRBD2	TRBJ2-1	CASSSLGKREKNEQFF	TGTGCCAGCAGCTCCCTCGGCAAGCGGGAGAAAAATGAGCAGTTCTTC
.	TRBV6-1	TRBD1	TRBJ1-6	CASSAPVVGTGASPLHF	TGTGCCAGCAGTGCCCCAGTGGTGGGGACAGGGGCATCACCCCTCCACTTT
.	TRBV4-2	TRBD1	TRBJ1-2	CASSHPGQDYGYTF	TGTGCCAGCAGCCATCCGGGACAGGATTATGGCTACACCTTC
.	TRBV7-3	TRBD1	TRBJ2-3	CASSSGQGPVADTQYF	TGTGCCAGCAGCTCTGGACAGGGGCCCGTGGCAGATACGCAGTATTTT
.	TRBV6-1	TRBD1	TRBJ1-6	CASSDRGPNSPLHF	TGTGCCAGCAGTGACAGGGGGCCCAATTCACCCCTCCACTTT
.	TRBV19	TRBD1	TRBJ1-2	CASSGQGFKGYTF	TGTGCCAGTAGCGGACAGGGCTTTAAAGGCTACACCTTC
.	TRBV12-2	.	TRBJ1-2	CALHSPAQQGASSGYTF	TGTGCACTACACAGTCCCGCTCAACAGGGGGCGTCTTCCGGCTACACCTTC
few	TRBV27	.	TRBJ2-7	CASSLSWGDEQYF	TGTGCCAGCAGTTTATCTTGGGGCGACGAGCAGTACTTC
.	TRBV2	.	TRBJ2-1	CASSEARGSYNEQFF	TGTGCCAGCAGTGAGGCCCGGGGCTCCTACAATGAGCAGTTCTTC
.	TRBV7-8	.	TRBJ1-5	CASSLSGGVDQPQHF	TGTGCCAGCAGCCTGTCCGGGGGGGTCGATCAGCCCCAGCATTTT
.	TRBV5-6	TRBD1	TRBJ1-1	CASSSGQGRPNTEAFF	TGTGCCAGCAGCTCGGGACAGGGAAGGCCTAACACTGAAGCTTTCTTT
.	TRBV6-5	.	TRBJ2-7	CASRSAPGTLYEQYF	TGTGCCAGCCGTTCCGCCCCCGGGACTTTATACGAGCAGTACTTC
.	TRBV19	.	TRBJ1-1	CASRIQVNTEAFF	TGTGCCAGCCGGATACAGGTGAACACTGAAGCTTTCTTT
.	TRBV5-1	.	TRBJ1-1	CVSSSPGSGNMNTEAFF	TGCGTCAGCAGCTCCCCAGGGTCCGGAAATATGAACACTGAAGCTTTCTTT
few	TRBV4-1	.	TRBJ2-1	CASSHFIGDEQFF	TGCGCCAGCAGCCATTTCATAGGGGATGAGCAGTTCTTC
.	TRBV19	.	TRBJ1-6	CASSIGQSNSPLHF	TGTGCCAGTAGTATAGGACAGTCTAATTCACCCCTCCACTTT
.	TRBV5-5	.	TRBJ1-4	CASSLGGRMSNEKLFF	TGTGCCAGCAGCTTGGGGGGGAGGATGTCTAATGAAAAACTGTTTTTT
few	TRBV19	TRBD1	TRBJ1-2	CASSRTGVVYGYTF	TGTGCCAGTAGTAGGACAGGGGTTGTCTATGGCTACACCTTC
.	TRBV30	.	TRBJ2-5	CAGEKEDEQETQYF	TGTGCCGGGGAGAAGGAGGATGAACAAGAGACCCAGTACTTC
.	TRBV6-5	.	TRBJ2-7	CASSYSLLPNEQYF	TGTGCCAGCAGTTACTCGCTCCTCCCTAACGAGCAGTACTTC
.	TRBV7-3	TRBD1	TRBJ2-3	CASSHGQGSDTQYF	TGTGCCAGCAGCCACGGACAGGGGAGCGATACGCAGTATTTT
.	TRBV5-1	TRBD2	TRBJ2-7	CASSFSGSSSYEQYF	TGCGCCAGCAGCTTTAGCGGGTCTAGCTCCTACGAGCAGTACTTC
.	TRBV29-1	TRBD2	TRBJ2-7	CSVGTSGYSYEQYF	TGCAGCGTCGGTACTAGCGGGTACTCCTACGAGCAGTACTTC
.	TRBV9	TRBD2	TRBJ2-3	CASSAQRGLTDTQYF	TGTGCCAGCAGCGCCCAGCGGGGCCTCACAGATACGCAGTATTTT
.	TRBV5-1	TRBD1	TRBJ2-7	CASTAGGEQYF	TGCGCCAGCACCGCAGGGGGCGAGCAGTACTTC
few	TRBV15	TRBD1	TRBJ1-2	CATSRGHRDRDNYGYTF	TGTGCCACCAGCAGAGGACACCGGGACAGGGACAACTATGGCTACACCTTC
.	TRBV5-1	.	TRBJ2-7	CASSLGLGAYEQYF	TGCGCCAGCAGCTTGGGGCTAGGAGCCTACGAGCAGTACTTC